Each of the 8 T cell receptor delta chains below was sequenced from the same sample in a study of γδ T cells in repeated Plasmodium falciparum infection. TCRdb reprocessed the multiplex PCR reads using CATT. The sample consists of more than 70,000 delta-chain clones, 0.85% to 1% of them appearing once. Bulk repertoires came from Vgamma9/Vdelta2+ or Vdelta2-negative gammadelta T cells flow-sorted from PBMC. The sequenced material came from gamma-delta T cells from blood. These receptors were taken from a pool of human donors (malaria-infected and uninfected, not separated).

This clone was picked up a small number of times. For this DNA, TCRdb reports the protein of a much larger clone, which diverges at residue 12, most likely from a read error; the protein presented here is translated directly from the DNA. For the CDR3, the DNA is TGTGCCTGTGACACCGACTACTGGGGGGCCGGGCATTACACCGATAAACTCATCTTT. As protein: CACDTDYWGAGHYTDKLIF. The chain recombines TRDV2 with TRDJ1; 8 nucleotides agree with TRDD3. In the absence of a J gene in TCRdb, the DNA was matched to germline to assign it here. CDR3 size: 19 residues. Germline V gene data show CDR1 as GEAIGNYY and CDR2 as EKD. The trim removed 0 bases at V and 0 bases at J, leaving 14 bases unmatched.

A note on this clone: TCRdb pairs this DNA with a much larger clone's protein that differs at residue 16, likely a read error; the protein shown was translated from the DNA. The V gene is listed as TRDV1; no J gene was called; TRDD3 is the table's D call and was not checked against the DNA. The CDR3 loop spans 18 amino acids. Germline V gives CDR1 TSWWSYY, CDR2 QGS. CDR3 loop: CALGETKGPTPGHGKVIF. Written as DNA, the CDR3 is TGTGCTCTTGGGGAAACGAAAGGGCCTACCCCTGGGCACGGTAAAGTCATCTTT.

On this clone: This DNA's translation differs at residue 15 from TCRdb's protein, which comes from a much larger clone; a read error is likely, and the protein shown is translated from the DNA. The V gene is TRDV2; the J gene was not called; the D call TRDD3 from the table was never checked on the DNA. Germline V gene sequence: CDR1 GEAIGNYY, CDR2 EKD. The CDR3 totals 18 residues. As DNA, the CDR3 is TGTGCCTGTGACACCGTTGGGGATACCCTACGCGGGGCGATAGGGCTCATCTTT. Protein: CACDTVGDTLRGAIGLIF.

This clone was detected a few times. The protein TCRdb gives is from a much larger clone and does not agree with this DNA's translation at residue 12, likely a read error; the protein shown here comes from the DNA. V gene TRDV1 combines with J gene TRDJ1, with TRDD2 as a possible D gene (5 bases). TCRdb carries no J gene annotation; the J gene was assigned here by matching the DNA with germline. Trimming removed 5 bases from V and 0 bases from J, with 34 bases in between. The CDR3 has 22 amino acids. Germline loops: CDR1 TSWWSYY, CDR2 QGS. Here the CDR3 reads CALGKSPSVGPSKTKYTDKLIF. CDR3 nucleotides: TGTGCTCTTGGGAAATCCCCTTCGGTGGGACCGAGTAAGACTAAGTACACCGATAAACTCATCTTT.

Many counts were recorded for this clone. J is TRDJ1 and V is TRDV2, with 13 bases lining up with TRDD3. Trimming removed 1 base from V and 10 bases from J; junction bases left unmatched: 11. The CDR3 totals 16 residues. The V gene's germline CDR1 is GEAIGNYY and CDR2 EKD. CDR3 region: CACDTLTGGYGRALIF. CDR3 bases: TGTGCCTGTGACACTCTTACTGGGGGATACGGTCGAGCACTCATCTTT.

This clone appeared a few times. It is likely a read error: a sequence one base away is far more abundant. Additional DNA sequences in this sample encode the identical CDR3. The V gene is TRDV1, the J gene TRDJ1; 9 bases align to TRDD3. Germline CDR1 TSWWSYY, CDR2 QGS. The CDR3 spans 18 residues. CDR3 sequence reads: CALGEPLLLGEITDKLIF. As DNA, the CDR3 is TGTGCTCTTGGGGAACCCCTCCTACTGGGGGAAATAACCGATAAACTCATCTTC.

Comment on this clone: This probably arose from a read error, given a far larger clone one base away. The sample holds other DNA sequences that translate to the same CDR3. This chain uses TRDV2 with TRDJ1, with TRDD3 as a possible D gene (6 bases). Trimming pared 1 base from V and 0 bases from J, leaving 14 bases between. This CDR3 contains 16 residues. Germline CDR1 and CDR2: GEAIGNYY and EKD. The CDR3 DNA is TGTGCCTGTGACACGTTGGGGGCTCAGTACACCGATAAACTCATCTTT. Translating it yields CACDTLGAQYTDKLIF.

Points on this clone: The TCRdb protein, from a much larger clone, departs from this DNA's translation at residue 6, likely by read error; the protein shown derives from the DNA. The V call is TRDV1, the J call TRDJ1; no firm D call. Since TCRdb gives no J gene, matching the DNA to germline was used here to assign it. V lost 2 bases and J 2 bases, leaving 18 bases between the germline ends. Germline CDR1 reads TSWWSYY; CDR2 reads QGS. The CDR3 contains 17 residues. The CDR3: CALGEGKGEPRTDKLIF. DNA of the CDR3: TGTGCTCTTGGGGAAGGGAAGGGCGAGCCCAGGACCGATAAACTCATCTTT.